A selection of T cell receptor beta chains follows, all from one sample in a study of T cell responses to AZD1222 COVID-19 vaccine. Libraries were prepared by immunoSEQ multiplex PCR; TCRdb keeps only in-frame clonotypes and omits some of them. The sample lists under 150,000 clones, around 93% seen once, with roughly 2.8% in the top ten. The sequencing used peripheral blood, collected on day 0 of AZD1222 vaccination. The receptors stem from an adult in good health. Both conserved end residues are part of each CDR3. A D gene is named only where the DNA matches it firmly. Rows may omit the clone size; those that give it use once, few, many or a size class.

V	size	J	D	CDR3	DNA
TRBV24-1	NA	TRBJ1-5	NA	CATSKGRQPQHF	TGTGCCACCAGCAAGGGCCGTCAGCCCCAGCATTTT
TRBV19	NA	TRBJ1-2	TRBD1	CASSNDRGAGYTF	TGTGCCAGTAGTAACGACAGGGGTGCTGGCTACACCTTC
TRBV14	NA	TRBJ1-3	NA	CASSQEGRRNTIYF	TGTGCCAGCAGCCAAGAGGGTAGGCGAAACACCATATATTTT
TRBV28	NA	TRBJ1-1	NA	CASYISRDTEAFF	TGTGCCAGCTATATCAGCAGGGACACTGAAGCTTTCTTT
TRBV7-2	once	TRBJ2-3	NA	CASSLSYFASSTDTQYF	TGTGCCAGCAGCTTATCCTACTTTGCATCTAGCACAGATACGCAGTATTTT
TRBV7-2	NA	TRBJ2-7	TRBD2	CASSRTSGPYEQYF	TGTGCCAGCAGCCGGACTAGCGGACCCTACGAGCAGTACTTC
TRBV9	NA	TRBJ2-7	NA	CASSVGGNEQYF	TGTGCCAGCAGCGTAGGAGGGAACGAGCAGTACTTC
TRBV28	NA	TRBJ2-1	NA	CASSLFQGNEQFF	TGTGCCAGCAGTTTGTTTCAGGGCAATGAGCAGTTCTTC
TRBV5-1	NA	TRBJ2-3	NA	CASSLRGASTDTQYF	TGCGCCAGCAGCTTGAGGGGCGCATCGACAGATACGCAGTATTTT
TRBV7-3	NA	TRBJ2-1	TRBD2	CASYAGGSGNEQFF	TGTGCCAGCTACGCGGGAGGTTCTGGCAATGAGCAGTTCTTC
TRBV4-1	NA	TRBJ1-4	TRBD1	CASSQVLDRGRSRDEKLFF	TGCGCCAGCAGCCAAGTCCTGGACAGGGGGCGATCAAGAGATGAAAAACTGTTTTTT
TRBV30	NA	TRBJ2-1	NA	CAWSVERDNEQFF	TGTGCCTGGAGTGTGGAGCGGGACAATGAGCAGTTCTTC
TRBV11-3	NA	TRBJ1-3	NA	CASSFETGSGNTIYF	TGTGCCAGCAGCTTCGAAACTGGGTCTGGAAACACCATATATTTT
TRBV14	NA	TRBJ2-2	NA	CASSLQGWTGELFF	TGTGCCAGCAGCCTTCAGGGCTGGACCGGGGAGCTGTTTTTT
TRBV18	NA	TRBJ2-1	TRBD2	CASSLLAGGSDEQFF	TGTGCCAGCTCACTACTAGCGGGGGGATCCGATGAGCAGTTCTTC
TRBV9	NA	TRBJ2-1	TRBD1	CASSTQGQTYNEQFF	TGTGCCAGCAGCACCCAGGGACAGACATACAATGAGCAGTTCTTC
TRBV7-6	once	TRBJ1-2	NA	CASSLEPGIWDYGYTF	TGTGCCAGCAGCTTAGAGCCAGGCATCTGGGACTATGGCTACACCTTC
TRBV9	NA	TRBJ2-3	NA	CASSGRIVSSTDTQYF	TGTGCCAGCAGCGGACGAATAGTGTCTAGCACAGATACGCAGTATTTT
TRBV5-4	NA	TRBJ2-1	NA	CASSWDGTEYNEQFF	TGTGCCAGCAGCTGGGACGGGACCGAGTACAATGAGCAGTTCTTC
TRBV5-1	NA	TRBJ1-1	TRBD1	CASSLSGQLNTEAFF	TGCGCCAGCAGCTTGTCGGGACAGCTGAACACTGAAGCTTTCTTT
TRBV28	NA	TRBJ1-6	NA	CASSFSSSPLHF	TGTGCCAGCAGTTTCTCAAGCTCACCCCTCCACTTT
TRBV18	once	TRBJ2-6	NA	CASSPRLLGANVLTF	TGTGCCAGCTCACCACGGCTTTTAGGGGCCAACGTCCTGACTTTC
TRBV5-1	NA	TRBJ2-1	NA	CASSLEVGGSSYNEQFF	TGCGCCAGCAGCTTGGAGGTCGGGGGAAGCTCCTACAATGAGCAGTTCTTC